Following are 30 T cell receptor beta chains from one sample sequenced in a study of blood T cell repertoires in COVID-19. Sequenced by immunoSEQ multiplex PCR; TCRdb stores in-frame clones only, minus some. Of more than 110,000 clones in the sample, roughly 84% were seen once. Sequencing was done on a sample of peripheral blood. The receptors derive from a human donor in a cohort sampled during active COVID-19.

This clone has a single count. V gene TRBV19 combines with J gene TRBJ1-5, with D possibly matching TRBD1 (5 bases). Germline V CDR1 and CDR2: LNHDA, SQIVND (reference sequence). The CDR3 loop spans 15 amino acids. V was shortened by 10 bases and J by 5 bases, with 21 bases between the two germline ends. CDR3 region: CATREFRGRDQPQHF. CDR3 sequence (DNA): TGTGCCACCCGGGAGTTTAGGGGACGGGATCAGCCCCAGCATTTT.

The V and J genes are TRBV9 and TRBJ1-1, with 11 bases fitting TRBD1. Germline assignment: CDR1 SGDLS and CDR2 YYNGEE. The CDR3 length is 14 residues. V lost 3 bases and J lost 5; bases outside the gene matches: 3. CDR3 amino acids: CASSGGQGATEAFF. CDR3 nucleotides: TGTGCCAGCAGCGGAGGACAGGGGGCAACTGAAGCTTTCTTT.

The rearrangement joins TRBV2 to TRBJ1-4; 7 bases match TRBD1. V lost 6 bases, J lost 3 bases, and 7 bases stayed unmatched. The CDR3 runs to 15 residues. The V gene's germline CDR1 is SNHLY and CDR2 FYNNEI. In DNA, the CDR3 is TGTGCCAGCAGCCTAGGGGGCTTGCCTAATGAAAAACTGTTTTTT. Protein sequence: CASSLGGLPNEKLFF.

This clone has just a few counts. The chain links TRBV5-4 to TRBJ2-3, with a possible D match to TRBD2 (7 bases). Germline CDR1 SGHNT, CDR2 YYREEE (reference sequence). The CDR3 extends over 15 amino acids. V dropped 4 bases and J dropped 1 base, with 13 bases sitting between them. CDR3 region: CASSRGLAGTDTQYF. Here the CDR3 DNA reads TGTGCCAGCAGCCGGGGGCTAGCGGGCACAGATACGCAGTATTTT.

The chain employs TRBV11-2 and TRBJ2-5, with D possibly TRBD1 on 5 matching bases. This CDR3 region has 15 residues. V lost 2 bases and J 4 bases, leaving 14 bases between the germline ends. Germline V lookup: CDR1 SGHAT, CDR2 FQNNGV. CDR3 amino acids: CASSLQGKPLETQYF. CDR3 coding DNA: TGTGCCAGCAGCTTACAGGGAAAACCCCTAGAGACCCAGTACTTC.

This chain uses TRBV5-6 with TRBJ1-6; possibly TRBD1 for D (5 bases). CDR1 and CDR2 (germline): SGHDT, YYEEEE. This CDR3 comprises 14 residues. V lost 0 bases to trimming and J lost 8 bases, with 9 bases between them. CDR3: CASSLGTSDSPLHF. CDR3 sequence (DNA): TGTGCCAGCAGCTTGGGGACATCCGATTCACCCCTCCACTTT.

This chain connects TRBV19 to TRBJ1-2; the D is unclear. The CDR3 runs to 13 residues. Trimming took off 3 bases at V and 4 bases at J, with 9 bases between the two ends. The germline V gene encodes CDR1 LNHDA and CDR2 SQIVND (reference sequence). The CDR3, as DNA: TGTGCCAGTAGTATCGAACATCGCTATGGCTACACCTTC. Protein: CASSIEHRYGYTF.

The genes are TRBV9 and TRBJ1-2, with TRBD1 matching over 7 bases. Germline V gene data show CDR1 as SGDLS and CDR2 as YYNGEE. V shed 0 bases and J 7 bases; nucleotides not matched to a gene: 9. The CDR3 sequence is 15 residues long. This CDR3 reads CASSVGEQGIGGYTF. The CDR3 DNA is TGTGCCAGCAGCGTAGGAGAACAGGGGATAGGTGGCTACACCTTC.

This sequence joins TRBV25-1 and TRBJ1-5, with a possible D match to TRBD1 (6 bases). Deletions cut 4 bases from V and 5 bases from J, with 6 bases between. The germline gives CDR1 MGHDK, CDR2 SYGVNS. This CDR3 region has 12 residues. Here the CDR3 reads CASSAGDQPQHF. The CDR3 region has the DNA TGTGCCAGCAGTGCAGGGGATCAGCCCCAGCATTTT.

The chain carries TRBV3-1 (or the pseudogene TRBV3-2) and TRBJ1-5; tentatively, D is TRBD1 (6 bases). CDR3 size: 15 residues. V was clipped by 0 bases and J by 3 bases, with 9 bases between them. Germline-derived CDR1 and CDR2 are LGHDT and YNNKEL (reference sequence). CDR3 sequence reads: CASSQDPGANQPQHF. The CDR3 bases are TGTGCCAGCAGCCAAGATCCAGGGGCCAATCAGCCCCAGCATTTT.

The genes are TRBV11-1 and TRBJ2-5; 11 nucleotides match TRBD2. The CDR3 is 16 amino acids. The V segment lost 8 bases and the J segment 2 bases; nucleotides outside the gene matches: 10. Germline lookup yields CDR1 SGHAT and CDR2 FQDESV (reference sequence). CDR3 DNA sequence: TGTGCCAGCTCCCCGGGACTAGCGGCTTTTCAAGAGACCCAGTACTTC. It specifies CASSPGLAAFQETQYF.

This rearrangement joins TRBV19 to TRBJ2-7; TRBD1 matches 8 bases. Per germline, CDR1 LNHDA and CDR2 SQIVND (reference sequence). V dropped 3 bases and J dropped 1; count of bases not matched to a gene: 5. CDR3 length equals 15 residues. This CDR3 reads CASSISDRGSYEQYF. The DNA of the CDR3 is TGTGCCAGTAGTATTTCAGACAGGGGTTCCTACGAGCAGTACTTC. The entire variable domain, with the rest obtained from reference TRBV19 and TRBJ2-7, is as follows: DGGITQSPKYLFRKEGQNVTLSCEQNLNHDAMYWYRQDPGQGLRLIYYSQIVNDFQKGDIAEGYSVSREKKESFPLTVTSAQKNPTAFYLCASSISDRGSYEQYFGPGTRLTVT.

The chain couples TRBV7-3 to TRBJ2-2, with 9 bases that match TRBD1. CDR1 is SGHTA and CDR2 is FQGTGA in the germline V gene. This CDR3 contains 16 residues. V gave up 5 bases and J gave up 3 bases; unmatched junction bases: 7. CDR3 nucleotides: TGTGCCAGCAGCCCGACCGACAGGGGGGACACCGGGGAGCTGTTTTTT. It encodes CASSPTDRGDTGELFF.

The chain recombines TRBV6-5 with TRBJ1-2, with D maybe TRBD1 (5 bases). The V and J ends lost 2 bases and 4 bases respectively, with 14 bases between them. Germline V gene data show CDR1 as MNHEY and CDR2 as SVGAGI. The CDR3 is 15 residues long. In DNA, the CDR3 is TGTGCCAGCAGTTACGGGGCAGGGCCCTCCTATGGCTACACCTTC. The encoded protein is CASSYGAGPSYGYTF.

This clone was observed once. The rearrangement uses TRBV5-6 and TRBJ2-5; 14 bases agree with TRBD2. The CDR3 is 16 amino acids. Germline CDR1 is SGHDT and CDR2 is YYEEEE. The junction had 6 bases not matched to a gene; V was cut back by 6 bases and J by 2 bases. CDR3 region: CASIPTSGRAQETQYF. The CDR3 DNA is TGTGCCAGCATCCCGACTAGCGGGAGGGCTCAAGAGACCCAGTACTTC.

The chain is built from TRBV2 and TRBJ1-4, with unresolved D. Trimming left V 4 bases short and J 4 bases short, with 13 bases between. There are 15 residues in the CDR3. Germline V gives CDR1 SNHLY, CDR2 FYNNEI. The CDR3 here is CASSVKAAGNEKLFF. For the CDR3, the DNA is TGTGCCAGCAGTGTTAAGGCGGCCGGTAATGAAAAACTGTTTTTT.

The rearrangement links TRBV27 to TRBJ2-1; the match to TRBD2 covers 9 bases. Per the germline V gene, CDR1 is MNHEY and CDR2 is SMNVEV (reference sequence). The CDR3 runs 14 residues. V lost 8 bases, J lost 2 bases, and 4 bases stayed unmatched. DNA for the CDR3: TGTGCCAGCGGGGCGGGGGGGACCTACAATGAGCAGTTCTTC. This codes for CASGAGGTYNEQFF.

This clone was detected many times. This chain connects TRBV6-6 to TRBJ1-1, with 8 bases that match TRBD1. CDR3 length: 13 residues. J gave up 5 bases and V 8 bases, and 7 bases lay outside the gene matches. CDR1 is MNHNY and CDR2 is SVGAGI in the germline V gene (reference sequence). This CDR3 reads CASSLDRVTEAFF. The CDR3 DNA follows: TGTGCCAGCTCTCTGGACAGGGTGACTGAAGCTTTCTTT.

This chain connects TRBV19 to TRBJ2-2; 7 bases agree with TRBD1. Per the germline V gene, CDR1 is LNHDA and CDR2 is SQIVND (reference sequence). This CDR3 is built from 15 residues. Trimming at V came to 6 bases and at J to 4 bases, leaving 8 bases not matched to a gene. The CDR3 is CASRSTGRSTGELFF. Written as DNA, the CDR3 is TGTGCCAGTAGATCGACAGGGCGGTCCACCGGGGAGCTGTTTTTT.

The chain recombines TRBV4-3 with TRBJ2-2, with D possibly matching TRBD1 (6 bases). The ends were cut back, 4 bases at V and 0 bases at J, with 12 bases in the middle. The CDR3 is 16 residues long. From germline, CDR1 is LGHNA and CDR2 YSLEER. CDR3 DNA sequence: TGCGCCAGCAGCCCAGGGGCGGTAGCGAACACCGGGGAGCTGTTTTTT. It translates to CASSPGAVANTGELFF.

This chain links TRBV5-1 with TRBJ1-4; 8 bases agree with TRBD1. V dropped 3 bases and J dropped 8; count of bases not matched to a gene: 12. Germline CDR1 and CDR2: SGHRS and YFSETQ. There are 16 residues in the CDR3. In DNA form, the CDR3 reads TGCGCCAGCAGCTCCGGCGAGACAGGGGTTTCAGAAAAACTGTTTTTT. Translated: CASSSGETGVSEKLFF. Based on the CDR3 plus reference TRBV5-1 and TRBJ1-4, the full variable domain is KAGVTQTPRYLIKTRGQQVTLSCSPISGHRSVSWYQQTPGQGLQFLFEYFSETQRNKGNFPGRFSGRQFSNSRSEMNVSTLELGDSALYLCASSSGETGVSEKLFFGSGTQLSVL.

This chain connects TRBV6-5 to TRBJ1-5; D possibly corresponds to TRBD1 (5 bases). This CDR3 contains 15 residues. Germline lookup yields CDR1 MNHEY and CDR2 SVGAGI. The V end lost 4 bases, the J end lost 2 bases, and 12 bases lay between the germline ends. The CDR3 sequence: CASSLTAVGNQPQHF. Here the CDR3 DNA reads TGTGCCAGCAGTTTGACAGCCGTAGGCAATCAGCCCCAGCATTTT.

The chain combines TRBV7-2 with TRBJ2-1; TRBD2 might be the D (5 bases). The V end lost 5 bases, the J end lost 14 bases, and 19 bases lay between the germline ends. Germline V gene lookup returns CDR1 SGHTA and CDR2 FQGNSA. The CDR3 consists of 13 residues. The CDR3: CASSLRGSAWKFF. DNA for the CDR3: TGTGCCAGCAGCCTCCGAGGGAGTGCCTGGAAGTTCTTC.

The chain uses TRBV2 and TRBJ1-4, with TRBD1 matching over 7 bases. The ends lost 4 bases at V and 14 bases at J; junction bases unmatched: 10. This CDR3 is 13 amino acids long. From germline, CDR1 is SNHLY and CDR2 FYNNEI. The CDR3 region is CASSGGGVPWLFF. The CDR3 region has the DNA TGTGCCAGCAGTGGAGGGGGCGTCCCTTGGCTGTTTTTT.

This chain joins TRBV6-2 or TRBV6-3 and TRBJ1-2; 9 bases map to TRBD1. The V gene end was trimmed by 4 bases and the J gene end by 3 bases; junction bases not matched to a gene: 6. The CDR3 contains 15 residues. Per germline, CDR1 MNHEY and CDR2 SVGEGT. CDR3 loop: CASSSQGARDYGYTF. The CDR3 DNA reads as TGTGCCAGCAGTTCACAGGGGGCGAGAGACTATGGCTACACCTTC.

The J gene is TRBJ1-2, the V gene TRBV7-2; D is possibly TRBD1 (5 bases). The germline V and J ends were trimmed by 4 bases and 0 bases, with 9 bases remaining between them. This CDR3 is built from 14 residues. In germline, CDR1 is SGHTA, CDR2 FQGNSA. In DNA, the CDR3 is TGTGCCAGCAGCTCGCAGGGTTCTAACTATGGCTACACCTTC. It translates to CASSSQGSNYGYTF.

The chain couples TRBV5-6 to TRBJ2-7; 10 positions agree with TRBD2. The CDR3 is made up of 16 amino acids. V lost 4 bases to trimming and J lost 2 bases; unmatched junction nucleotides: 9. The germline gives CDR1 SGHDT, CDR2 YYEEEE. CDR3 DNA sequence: TGTGCCAGCAGCGAGATCAGCGGGAGGGCCGCCTACGAGCAGTACGTC. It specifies CASSEISGRAAYEQYV.

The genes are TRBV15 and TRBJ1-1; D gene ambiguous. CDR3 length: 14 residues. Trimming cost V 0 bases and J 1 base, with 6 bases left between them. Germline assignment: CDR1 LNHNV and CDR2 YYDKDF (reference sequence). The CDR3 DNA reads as TGTGCCACCAGCAGAGATTTCTCGAACACTGAAGCTTTCTTT. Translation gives CATSRDFSNTEAFF. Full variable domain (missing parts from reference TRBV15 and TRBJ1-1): DAMVIQNPRYQVTQFGKPVTLSCSQTLNHNVMYWYQQKSSQAPKLLFHYYDKDFNNEADTPDNFQSRRPNTSFCFLDIRSPGLGDTAMYLCATSRDFSNTEAFFGQGTRLTVV.

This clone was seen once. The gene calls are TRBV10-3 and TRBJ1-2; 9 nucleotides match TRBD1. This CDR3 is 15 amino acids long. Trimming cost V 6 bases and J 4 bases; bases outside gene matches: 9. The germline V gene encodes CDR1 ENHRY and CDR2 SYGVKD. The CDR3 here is CAIRSDRTGVYGYTF. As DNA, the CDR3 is TGTGCCATCAGGAGTGATAGGACAGGGGTCTATGGCTACACCTTC.

The CDR3 region is CASSLGTASNEKLFF. The DNA of the CDR3 is TGTGCCAGCAGCTTAGGGACAGCCTCTAATGAAAAACTGTTTTTT. This chain uses TRBV11-1 with TRBJ1-4; TRBD1 is a possible D gene (6 bases). Trimming took off 1 base at V and 3 bases at J, with 9 bases between the two ends. Germline V lookup: CDR1 SGHAT, CDR2 FQDESV (reference sequence). The CDR3 is made up of 15 amino acids.